These T cell receptor beta chains were read from a single sample in a study of beta chain features in type 1 diabetes. Measured with immunoSEQ multiplex PCR; TCRdb has only the in-frame clones, and not every one. This sample yields around 600,000 clones, of which 9.5% to 15% are seen a single time; 0.095% to 0.15% belongs to the top ten. The sequencing sample was made of naive CD4+ T cells from blood. These receptors were taken from a young man with type 1 diabetes. Each CDR3 is given with its conserved first and last residue. Each record gives: clone size, CDR3 length, J gene, V gene, D gene, CDR3 protein, CDR3 DNA. The D gene is left open where the match is weak. Only part of the rows carry a size: once, few, many, or a class if the clone is expanded.

abundance: few; len: 14; j_gene: TRBJ2-5; v_gene: TRBV5-6; d_gene: .; CDR3aa: CASSLRGPQETQYF; CDR3nt: TGTGCCAGCAGCTTGAGGGGACCCCAAGAGACCCAGTACTTC
abundance: .; len: 14; j_gene: TRBJ2-2; v_gene: TRBV27; d_gene: TRBD1; CDR3aa: CASSSGQGSGELFF; CDR3nt: TGTGCCAGCAGTTCAGGACAGGGATCCGGGGAGCTGTTTTTT
abundance: .; len: 13; j_gene: TRBJ2-1; v_gene: TRBV30; d_gene: .; CDR3aa: CAWRPLGYNEQFF; CDR3nt: TGTGCCTGGAGGCCCTTAGGGTACAATGAGCAGTTCTTC
abundance: few; len: 16; j_gene: TRBJ2-6; v_gene: TRBV21-1; d_gene: .; CDR3aa: CASSARQGSGANVLTF; CDR3nt: TGTGCCAGCAGCGCCCGACAGGGGTCTGGGGCCAACGTCCTGACTTTC
abundance: .; len: 14; j_gene: TRBJ2-3; v_gene: TRBV28; d_gene: .; CDR3aa: CASKARSGPDTQYF; CDR3nt: TGTGCCAGCAAGGCTAGGTCGGGCCCAGATACGCAGTATTTT
abundance: few; len: 14; j_gene: TRBJ1-2; v_gene: TRBV4-3; d_gene: TRBD1; CDR3aa: CASSQEKGQGGYTF; CDR3nt: TGCGCCAGCAGCCAAGAAAAAGGACAGGGCGGCTACACCTTC
abundance: few; len: 11; j_gene: TRBJ1-1; v_gene: TRBV5-4; d_gene: .; CDR3aa: CASSLGLEAFF; CDR3nt: TGTGCCAGCAGCTTGGGTCTTGAAGCTTTCTTT
abundance: .; len: 16; j_gene: TRBJ1-4; v_gene: TRBV2; d_gene: .; CDR3aa: CASSEARSSQGEKLFF; CDR3nt: TGTGCCAGCAGTGAAGCGCGGAGTTCTCAGGGTGAAAAACTGTTTTTT
abundance: few; len: 14; j_gene: TRBJ2-2; v_gene: TRBV29-1; d_gene: .; CDR3aa: CSVDGRSRTGELFF; CDR3nt: TGCAGCGTTGACGGGCGTTCTAGAACCGGGGAGCTGTTTTTT
abundance: few; len: 15; j_gene: TRBJ2-1; v_gene: TRBV4-2; d_gene: .; CDR3aa: CASSSPSGLYNEQFF; CDR3nt: TGTGCCAGCAGCTCACCCTCGGGACTGTACAATGAGCAGTTCTTC
abundance: .; len: 13; j_gene: TRBJ2-7; v_gene: TRBV7-9; d_gene: .; CDR3aa: CASRKEGSYEQYF; CDR3nt: TGTGCCAGCAGAAAAGAGGGATCCTACGAGCAGTACTTC
abundance: .; len: 18; j_gene: TRBJ1-2; v_gene: TRBV7-2; d_gene: TRBD1; CDR3aa: CASSSDRLLRATNYGYTF; CDR3nt: TGTGCCAGCAGCTCGGACAGGCTCTTGAGGGCCACTAACTATGGCTACACCTTC
abundance: .; len: 15; j_gene: TRBJ2-5; v_gene: TRBV6-6; d_gene: TRBD2; CDR3aa: CASRSGLAGPETQYF; CDR3nt: TGTGCCAGCAGATCCGGACTAGCGGGTCCAGAGACCCAGTACTTC
abundance: .; len: 12; j_gene: TRBJ2-3; v_gene: TRBV30; d_gene: .; CDR3aa: CAWSSGLSTQYF; CDR3nt: TGTGCCTGGAGTTCTGGCCTAAGTACGCAGTATTTT
abundance: few; len: 14; j_gene: TRBJ1-6; v_gene: TRBV19; d_gene: .; CDR3aa: CASSGPNDNSPLHF; CDR3nt: TGTGCCAGTAGCGGACCGAACGACAATTCACCCCTCCACTTT
abundance: .; len: 13; j_gene: TRBJ1-1; v_gene: TRBV9; d_gene: .; CDR3aa: CASSPRGDTEAFF; CDR3nt: TGTGCCAGCAGCCCCCGCGGGGACACTGAAGCTTTCTTT
abundance: .; len: 14; j_gene: TRBJ1-2; v_gene: TRBV27; d_gene: TRBD1; CDR3aa: CASSRDRDNYGYTF; CDR3nt: TGTGCCAGCAGTCGGGACAGGGATAACTATGGCTACACCTTC
abundance: .; len: 14; j_gene: TRBJ1-6; v_gene: TRBV28; d_gene: .; CDR3aa: CASRPPRAASPLHF; CDR3nt: TGTGCCAGCCGCCCCCCCCGGGCAGCTTCACCCCTCCACTTT
abundance: .; len: 16; j_gene: TRBJ2-5; v_gene: TRBV7-2; d_gene: TRBD2; CDR3aa: CASSPLAGAGQETQYF; CDR3nt: TGTGCCAGCAGTCCTCTAGCGGGGGCTGGACAAGAGACCCAGTACTTC
abundance: once; len: 14; j_gene: TRBJ2-5; v_gene: TRBV4-1; d_gene: .; CDR3aa: CASSHRGREETQYF; CDR3nt: TGCGCCAGCAGCCATAGGGGCAGAGAAGAGACCCAGTACTTC
abundance: .; len: 13; j_gene: TRBJ2-7; v_gene: TRBV10-3; d_gene: .; CDR3aa: CAISEVVADEQYF; CDR3nt: TGTGCCATCAGTGAGGTGGTTGCGGACGAGCAGTACTTC
abundance: .; len: 12; j_gene: TRBJ2-5; v_gene: TRBV19; d_gene: .; CDR3aa: CASSAGKETQYF; CDR3nt: TGTGCCAGCTCCGCGGGGAAAGAGACCCAGTACTTC
abundance: .; len: 16; j_gene: TRBJ1-2; v_gene: TRBV6-6; d_gene: .; CDR3aa: CASSYERSPGGDGYTF; CDR3nt: TGTGCCAGCAGTTACGAAAGATCCCCGGGAGGGGATGGCTACACCTTC
abundance: .; len: 14; j_gene: TRBJ1-2; v_gene: TRBV4-2; d_gene: .; CDR3aa: CASSQVSGGEGYTF; CDR3nt: TGTGCCAGCAGCCAAGTTTCTGGTGGGGAAGGCTACACCTTC
abundance: .; len: 14; j_gene: TRBJ1-6; v_gene: TRBV25-1; d_gene: TRBD1; CDR3aa: CATLGQGLNSPLHF; CDR3nt: TGTGCCACCCTCGGACAGGGGCTTAATTCACCCCTCCACTTT
abundance: few; len: 13; j_gene: TRBJ2-7; v_gene: TRBV7-8; d_gene: .; CDR3aa: CASSSGWSYEQYF; CDR3nt: TGTGCCAGCAGCTCTGGGTGGTCCTACGAGCAGTACTTC
abundance: few; len: 13; j_gene: TRBJ1-1; v_gene: TRBV7-9; d_gene: .; CDR3aa: CASSLAAGAEAFF; CDR3nt: TGTGCCAGCAGCTTAGCTGCAGGAGCTGAAGCTTTCTTT
abundance: few; len: 14; j_gene: TRBJ2-3; v_gene: TRBV28; d_gene: TRBD1; CDR3aa: CASSPGQGSDTQYF; CDR3nt: TGTGCCAGCAGTCCGGGACAGGGTTCAGATACGCAGTATTTT
abundance: few; len: 16; j_gene: TRBJ2-4; v_gene: TRBV11-2; d_gene: .; CDR3aa: CASSSPPGAGKNIQYF; CDR3nt: TGTGCCAGCAGCTCCCCTCCCGGGGCGGGCAAAAACATTCAGTACTTC
abundance: few; len: 16; j_gene: TRBJ2-3; v_gene: TRBV11-2; d_gene: TRBD2; CDR3aa: CASTLVTSGGSDTQYF; CDR3nt: TGTGCCAGCACCCTCGTGACTAGCGGGGGCTCAGATACGCAGTATTTT
abundance: few; len: 13; j_gene: TRBJ1-2; v_gene: TRBV28; d_gene: .; CDR3aa: CASSLGQNYGYTF; CDR3nt: TGTGCCAGCAGTTTGGGGCAGAACTATGGCTACACCTTC
abundance: .; len: 14; j_gene: TRBJ2-7; v_gene: TRBV29-1; d_gene: .; CDR3aa: CSVVVGVRSYEQYF; CDR3nt: TGCAGCGTTGTAGTAGGAGTTAGGTCCTACGAGCAGTACTTC
abundance: .; len: 16; j_gene: TRBJ1-3; v_gene: TRBV4-1; d_gene: .; CDR3aa: CASSQGAAFSGNTIYF; CDR3nt: TGCGCCAGCAGCCAAGGGGCAGCCTTCTCTGGAAACACCATATATTTT
abundance: .; len: 16; j_gene: TRBJ1-6; v_gene: TRBV25-1; d_gene: .; CDR3aa: CASSEARGLYNSPLHF; CDR3nt: TGTGCCAGCAGTGAGGCCCGGGGCCTATATAATTCACCCCTCCACTTT
abundance: .; len: 14; j_gene: TRBJ1-3; v_gene: TRBV6-6; d_gene: TRBD1; CDR3aa: CVSNGDRSGNTIYF; CDR3nt: TGTGTCAGCAATGGGGACAGATCTGGAAACACCATATATTTT
abundance: few; len: 14; j_gene: TRBJ1-3; v_gene: TRBV10-3; d_gene: .; CDR3aa: CAINTPSSGNTIYF; CDR3nt: TGTGCCATCAATACCCCAAGCTCTGGAAACACCATATATTTT
abundance: .; len: 17; j_gene: TRBJ2-6; v_gene: TRBV2; d_gene: .; CDR3aa: CASSGNRARSGANVLTF; CDR3nt: TGTGCCAGCAGTGGAAACAGGGCTAGATCTGGGGCCAACGTCCTGACTTTC
abundance: few; len: 11; j_gene: TRBJ2-7; v_gene: TRBV7-9; d_gene: .; CDR3aa: CASKEDHEQYF; CDR3nt: TGTGCCAGCAAAGAGGACCACGAGCAGTACTTC
abundance: .; len: 13; j_gene: TRBJ1-2; v_gene: TRBV25-1; d_gene: TRBD1; CDR3aa: CASSVPGGSGYTF; CDR3nt: TGTGCCAGCAGTGTTCCAGGGGGTTCGGGCTACACCTTC
abundance: .; len: 13; j_gene: TRBJ2-3; v_gene: TRBV5-6; d_gene: .; CDR3aa: CASSLTTTDTQYF; CDR3nt: TGTGCCAGCAGCCTGACTACTACAGATACGCAGTATTTT
abundance: .; len: 15; j_gene: TRBJ2-1; v_gene: TRBV30; d_gene: .; CDR3aa: CARPQSFLAYNEQFF; CDR3nt: TGTGCCAGACCCCAGAGTTTTCTTGCCTACAATGAGCAGTTCTTC
abundance: few; len: 16; j_gene: TRBJ2-1; v_gene: TRBV28; d_gene: .; CDR3aa: CASLPQWASSYNEQFF; CDR3nt: TGTGCCAGCCTCCCACAGTGGGCGAGCTCCTACAATGAGCAGTTCTTC
abundance: few; len: 13; j_gene: TRBJ1-5; v_gene: TRBV5-1; d_gene: TRBD1; CDR3aa: CASSFTGGAPQHF; CDR3nt: TGCGCCAGCAGCTTTACAGGGGGCGCCCCCCAGCATTTT